Included here is one T cell receptor beta chain sequence, with context. Its antigen is as yet unknown. The data are from a study of cytomegalovirus exposure and HLA in healthy donors. Study results and caveats: The study put 150 or so TCR beta chains on its list as cytomegalovirus-associated. In vitro, a few CMV-associated chains proved specific for CMV antigens.

The method was immunoSEQ multiplex PCR; TCRdb's version includes in-frame clones alone and lacks a portion of them. The data show a few hundred thousand clones, with about 91% seen just once and 2.9% held by the top ten. This clonotype was obtained from a woman between 18 and 30 years old in good health and CMV-seronegative. The sequenced sample was PBMCs.

The CDR3 protein is CASSPPGDTEAFF. The CDR3 bases are TGTGCCAGCAGCCCCCCAGGCGACACTGAAGCTTTCTTT. The chain recombines TRBV11-1 with TRBJ1-1; D gene uncertain. The CDR3 spans 13 residues. The V end was cut by 5 bases, the J end by 3 bases, with 10 bases between. Germline loops: CDR1 SGHAT, CDR2 FQDESV (reference sequence).